This TCR beta chain was found in a study of blood T cell repertoires in COVID-19. Study-level background: T cells, B-cell-depleted T cells, or PBMCs supplied cDNA or gDNA.

The V gene lost 5 bases and the J gene lost 10 bases, with 18 bases spanning the gap. This CDR3 has 15 amino acids. Germline V CDR1 and CDR2: SNHLY, FYNNEI. In the source study's methods: Scientists estimated how many nucleated cells there were by amplifying reference gene primers. The method was immunoSEQ multiplex PCR; TCRdb's version includes in-frame clones alone and lacks a portion of them. Clone size and the V and J calls come from that table; the DNA yielded D and trimming. The data contain about 290,000 clones, approximately 80% of them seen just once; the ten biggest clones take up approximately 3.8%.

This receptor was identified in a woman in her 50s with active or convalescent COVID-19. The rearrangement uses TRBV2 and TRBJ1-6, with a tentative D call TRBD1 (6 bases). Sequenced input: peripheral blood. The chain's CDR3 is CASSSRGGPGSPLHF. Written as DNA, the CDR3 is TGTGCCAGCAGTAGCCGAGGGGGTCCCGGCTCACCCCTCCACTTT.